Listed below are T cell receptor beta chains from one sample, sequenced in a study of T cells in localized non-small cell lung cancer. TCRdb keeps only in-frame clones here, not all; method: immunoSEQ multiplex PCR. This sample yields approximately 100,000 clones, of which roughly 88% are seen a single time; roughly 4.3% belongs to the top ten. This specimen was PBMCs, taken before any cancer treatment. The source is a woman aged 35 to 75 with stage II squamous cell lung carcinoma. The CDR3 runs from the conserved cysteine through the conserved F or W. A D gene is named only where the DNA matches it firmly. Clone sizes are given selectively: once, few, many, or a class where the clone is expanded.

>TRBJ1-5|TRBV18|-|-
CASSPSRGNQPQHF
TGTGCCAGCTCACCGTCGCGCGGCAATCAGCCCCAGCATTTT
>TRBJ2-7|TRBV19|TRBD2|few
CASSLRVAGDEQYF
TGTGCCAGTAGTCTCAGGGTCGCGGGGGACGAGCAGTACTTC
>TRBJ1-1|TRBV19|-|-
CASGGQLLNTEAFF
TGTGCCAGCGGGGGGCAGTTACTGAACACTGAAGCTTTCTTT
>TRBJ2-3|TRBV30|TRBD2|-
CAWTTGVAGKADTQYF
TGTGCCTGGACCACGGGGGTAGCGGGTAAAGCAGATACGCAGTATTTT
>TRBJ2-1|TRBV7-6|TRBD2|-
CASSPSGRGGASNEQFF
TGTGCCAGCAGCCCCTCGGGCCGCGGGGGGGCCTCCAATGAGCAGTTCTTC
>TRBJ2-7|TRBV19|TRBD1|-
CASSPTGGGSYEQYF
TGTGCCAGTAGTCCCACAGGGGGCGGATCCTACGAGCAGTACTTC
>TRBJ2-1|TRBV5-1|TRBD1|-
CASSLAVYGRQGSGNNEQFF
TGCGCCAGCAGCTTGGCCGTGTATGGCCGACAGGGATCGGGGAACAATGAGCAGTTCTTC
>TRBJ2-7|TRBV14|TRBD1|-
CASSQDFRGQRQYF
TGTGCCAGCAGCCAAGATTTTAGGGGGCAGAGGCAGTACTTC
>TRBJ2-7|TRBV10-3|-|-
CAISESPLLSSYEQYF
TGTGCCATCAGTGAGTCCCCACTCCTGAGCTCCTACGAGCAGTACTTC
>TRBJ2-3|TRBV7-7|-|-
CASSFGFSDTQYF
TGTGCTAGCAGCTTTGGGTTTTCAGATACGCAGTATTTT
>TRBJ2-3|TRBV5-8|-|-
CASSPEGRAPTDTQYF
TGTGCCAGCAGCCCCGAGGGGCGGGCGCCCACAGATACGCAGTATTTT
>TRBJ1-4|TRBV2|-|-
CASSEVLLEKLFF
TGTGCCAGCAGTGAGGTCCTCTTGGAAAAACTGTTTTTT
>TRBJ1-1|TRBV5-4|TRBD1|-
CASSLGTGINTEAFF
TGTGCCAGCAGCTTGGGGACAGGGATTAACACTGAAGCTTTCTTT
>TRBJ2-2|TRBV5-1|-|-
CASSFARDAGTNTGELFF
TGCGCCAGCAGTTTTGCCCGGGACGCCGGAACGAACACCGGGGAGCTGTTTTTT
>TRBJ1-2|TRBV5-6|-|once
CASSLVPTKGYGYTF
TGTGCCAGCAGCTTGGTTCCAACCAAGGGATATGGCTACACCTTC
>TRBJ1-1|TRBV19|-|-
CASKWGDTEAFF
TGTGCCAGTAAATGGGGGGACACTGAAGCTTTCTTT
>TRBJ2-3|TRBV4-1|-|-
CASSQKTLSTDTQYF
TGCGCCAGCAGCCAAAAGACTTTATCGACAGATACGCAGTATTTT
>TRBJ1-2|TRBV5-6|-|-
CASSLASFYGYTF
TGTGCCAGCAGCTTGGCGTCTTTCTATGGCTACACCTTC
>TRBJ1-6|TRBV5-1|-|-
CASSLEVYSPLHF
TGCGCCAGCAGCTTGGAGGTGTATTCACCCCTCCACTTT
>TRBJ2-2|TRBV28|TRBD2|once
CASSLVLRGTYTGELFF
TGTGCCAGCAGTTTAGTTTTGCGGGGGACCTACACCGGGGAGCTGTTTTTT
>TRBJ2-7|TRBV5-4|TRBD2|once
CASSRTSGSEEQYF
TGTGCCAGCAGCCGGACTAGCGGGAGTGAGGAGCAGTACTTC
>TRBJ1-1|TRBV30|TRBD1|many
CAWSPTGTEAFF
TGTGCCTGGAGTCCGACAGGGACTGAAGCTTTCTTT
>TRBJ2-6|TRBV18|-|-
CASSPLQVSGANVLTF
TGTGCCAGCTCACCACTACAGGTCTCTGGGGCCAACGTCCTGACTTTC
>TRBJ1-2|TRBV12-5|TRBD1|-
CASGLGQGSSYGYTF
TGTGCTAGTGGTTTGGGACAGGGGAGTAGTTATGGCTACACCTTC
>TRBJ1-5|TRBV7-8|-|-
CASSSPRGIHSNQPQHF
TGTGCCAGCAGCTCTCCTAGGGGCATACATAGCAATCAGCCCCAGCATTTT
>TRBJ2-7|TRBV11-3|-|once
CASSLGPESYEQYF
TGTGCCAGCAGCTTAGGCCCGGAATCCTACGAGCAGTACTTC
>TRBJ2-3|TRBV25-1|-|-
CASSDPGGQGTDTQYF
TGTGCCAGCAGTGATCCCGGGGGGCAGGGGACAGATACGCAGTATTTT
>TRBJ2-3|TRBV11-3|-|once
CASSPGGGGTDTQYF
TGTGCCAGCAGCCCCGGGGGAGGCGGGACAGATACGCAGTATTTT
>TRBJ2-5|TRBV5-1|-|-
CASSLGGSFQETQYF
TGCGCCAGCAGCTTGGGGGGGTCCTTCCAAGAGACCCAGTACTTC
>TRBJ2-7|TRBV21-1|-|-
CASSTAVELLPYEQYF
TGTGCCAGCAGCACAGCCGTGGAGCTTCTTCCCTACGAGCAGTACTTC
>TRBJ1-2|TRBV27|-|once
CASSLSGLGANYGYTF
TGTGCCAGCAGTTTATCTGGCCTCGGGGCTAACTATGGCTACACCTTC
>TRBJ1-2|TRBV14|-|many
CASSQDYSHGYTF
TGTGCCAGCAGCCAAGATTACAGTCACGGCTACACCTTC
>TRBJ1-1|TRBV5-4|TRBD1|-
CASSFGQGPAGAFF
TGTGCCAGCAGCTTCGGACAGGGGCCGGCGGGAGCTTTCTTT
>TRBJ1-2|TRBV6-1|-|-
CASSEDGGLNYGYTF
TGTGCCAGCAGTGAAGACGGGGGGCTCAACTATGGCTACACCTTC
>TRBJ1-4|TRBV28|-|-
CASSLGPDYNEKLFF
TGTGCCAGCAGCTTGGGTCCGGATTATAATGAAAAACTGTTTTTT
>TRBJ2-4|TRBV9|-|-
CASSVRGAVDIQYF
TGTGCCAGCAGCGTGAGGGGGGCGGTGGACATTCAGTACTTC
>TRBJ1-2|TRBV6-5|-|-
CASSLGGAGYTF
TGTGCCAGCAGCTTGGGGGGGGCCGGCTACACCTTC
>TRBJ1-6|TRBV28|-|-
CASSSPPGSPLHF
TGTGCCAGCAGTTCCCCCCCCGGATCACCCCTCCACTTT
>TRBJ1-2|TRBV25-1|TRBD1|-
CASSPTGARGYTF
TGTGCCAGCAGTCCCACAGGGGCGCGGGGCTACACCTTC
>TRBJ2-7|TRBV5-1|TRBD2|-
CASSTGTSGGEQYF
TGCGCCAGCAGCACGGGGACTAGCGGTGGCGAGCAGTACTTC
>TRBJ1-5|TRBV10-1|-|-
CASSPRMGQPQHF
TGCGCCAGCAGCCCCAGGATGGGGCAGCCCCAGCATTTT
>TRBJ1-1|TRBV25-1|-|-
CASSESANTEAFF
TGTGCCAGCAGTGAATCGGCGAACACTGAAGCTTTCTTT
>TRBJ2-1|TRBV19|-|-
CASSPRAGVPYNEQFF
TGTGCCAGTAGTCCCCGGGCAGGGGTACCCTACAATGAGCAGTTCTTC
>TRBJ2-7|TRBV5-8|TRBD2|-
CAIRTSGSSRQYF
TGTGCCATTCGGACTAGCGGGAGTTCAAGGCAGTACTTC
>TRBJ1-1|TRBV7-9|-|-
CASSSRDRLNTEAFF
TGTGCCAGCAGCTCAAGAGACAGGCTGAACACTGAAGCTTTCTTT
>TRBJ2-3|TRBV7-9|TRBD2|-
CASSPGLAEFTDTQYF
TGTGCCAGCAGCCCCGGACTAGCGGAGTTCACAGATACGCAGTATTTT
>TRBJ1-1|TRBV7-9|-|once
CASSLAGDTEAFF
TGTGCCAGCAGCTTAGCAGGGGACACTGAAGCTTTCTTT
>TRBJ1-4|TRBV5-8|-|-
CASSWGPRREKLFF
TGTGCCAGCAGCTGGGGGCCCCGTCGTGAAAAACTGTTTTTT
>TRBJ2-2|TRBV18|TRBD2|-
CASSASGGTNTGELFF
TGTGCCAGCTCAGCTAGCGGGGGAACGAACACCGGGGAGCTGTTTTTT
>TRBJ1-1|TRBV6-4|-|-
CASKGPGGTEAFF
TGTGCCAGCAAGGGCCCCGGGGGGACTGAAGCTTTCTTT
>TRBJ2-7|TRBV2|TRBD2|-
CASSETPPLAGFTEQYF
TGTGCCAGCAGTGAAACGCCCCCGCTAGCGGGCTTCACGGAGCAGTACTTC
>TRBJ2-5|TRBV7-2|-|-
CASSRVAEGRSVKETQYF
TGTGCCAGCAGCCGAGTGGCCGAGGGGCGAAGTGTCAAAGAGACCCAGTACTTC
>TRBJ2-7|TRBV10-3|-|-
CAIRPGSSYEQYF
TGTGCCATAAGGCCAGGGTCCTCCTACGAGCAGTACTTC